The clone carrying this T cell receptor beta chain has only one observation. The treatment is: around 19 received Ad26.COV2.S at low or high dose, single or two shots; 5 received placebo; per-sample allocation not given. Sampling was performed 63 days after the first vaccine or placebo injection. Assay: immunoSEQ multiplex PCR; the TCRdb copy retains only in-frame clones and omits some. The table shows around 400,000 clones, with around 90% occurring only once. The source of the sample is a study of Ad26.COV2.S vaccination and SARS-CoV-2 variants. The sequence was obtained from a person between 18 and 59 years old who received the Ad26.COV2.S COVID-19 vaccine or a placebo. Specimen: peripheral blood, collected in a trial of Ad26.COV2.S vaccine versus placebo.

CDR3 DNA: TGCGCCAGCAGCTTCGAAGGGGCTGTGGAGACCCAGTACTTC. The encoded protein is CASSFEGAVETQYF. The J gene is TRBJ2-5, the V gene TRBV5-1, with a weak D call TRBD1 (5 bases). V was cut by 2 bases and J by 5 bases, with 13 bases left in between. Germline CDR1 and CDR2: SGHRS and YFSETQ. The CDR3 has 14 amino acids.